One and the same sample provided the 23 T cell receptor beta chains below, sequenced in a study of blood T cell repertoires in COVID-19 (TCRdb year 2020). Library preparation used the immunoSEQ multiplex PCR assay. The source is immuneACCESS, and TCRdb retained only in-frame sequences with V and J called. Part of the clones is not carried over; for the studies checked, unresolved V genes explain less than half of this, and the remainder is unexplained. The sample table contains fewer than 300,000 clones; only one count was recorded for 90% of them. 1.1% of the sample comes from the top ten. The source material was PBMCs or T cells enriched from blood (not recorded which). The source of these receptors is a woman aged 25 to 39 who had recovered from COVID-19.

The rearrangement links TRBV29-1 to TRBJ1-1, with 7 bases lining up with TRBD1. Germline trimming cut 1 base from V and 6 bases from J; bases unmatched to any gene: 8. Germline V lookup: CDR1 SQVTM, CDR2 ANQGSEA. The length of the CDR3 is 14 residues. The CDR3 here is CSVEGDSQVPEAFF. The CDR3 region has the DNA TGCAGCGTTGAAGGGGACAGTCAAGTCCCTGAAGCTTTCTTT.

The rearrangement uses TRBV7-3 and TRBJ2-1; a weak D match, TRBD1 (5 bases). V was cut by 5 bases and J by 4 bases, with 6 bases left in between. The CDR3 is 12 residues long. The germline V gene encodes CDR1 SGHTA and CDR2 FQGTGA. CDR3 in DNA: TGTGCCAGCAGCCCAGGGTACAATGAGCAGTTCTTC. Protein sequence: CASSPGYNEQFF.

In the case of this clone: At one boundary the junction diverges from the germline segment, which might be a read error. This chain links TRBV7-7 with TRBJ2-1; 11 nucleotides match TRBD2. The germline gives CDR1 SSHAT, CDR2 FNYEAQ (reference sequence). CDR3 length: 17 residues. The CDR3 reads CASSLSPGLAVYNEQFF. The CDR3 DNA sequence: TGTGCTAGCAGTTTATCACCGGGACTAGCGGTTTACAATGAGCAGTTCTTC. The full variable domain, its missing parts supplied by reference TRBV7-7 and TRBJ2-1, is GAGVSQSPRYKVTKRGQDVTLRCDPISSHATLYWYQQALGQGPEFLTYFNYEAQPDKSGLPSDRFSAERPEGSISTLTIQRTEQRDSAMYRCASSLSPGLAVYNEQFFGPGTRLTVL.

The chain recombines TRBV27 with TRBJ2-2, with D perhaps TRBD2 (6 bases). The CDR3 sequence is 14 residues long. Germline CDR1 and CDR2: MNHEY and SMNVEV (reference sequence). V was clipped by 5 bases and J by 7 bases, with 14 bases between them. The CDR3 DNA sequence: TGTGCCAGCAGTCCGTGGACTAAAGTCGGGGAGCTGTTTTTT. Translating it yields CASSPWTKVGELFF.

This clone was recorded once. The chain joins TRBV19 to TRBJ2-3, with TRBD2 as a possible D gene (6 bases). The CDR3 has 14 amino acids. Trimming left V 1 base short and J 6 bases short, with 11 bases between. Germline V gene sequence: CDR1 LNHDA, CDR2 SQIVND (reference sequence). The DNA of the CDR3 is TGTGCCAGTAGTATAGCGGGAGTCGTCGATACGCAGTATTTT. It is translated as CASSIAGVVDTQYF.

This clone was seen once. The chain recombines TRBV5-1 with TRBJ2-2; unclear D gene. Trimming removed 5 bases from V and 4 bases from J, with 12 bases in between. CDR3 size: 14 residues. Germline loops: CDR1 SGHRS, CDR2 YFSETQ. The CDR3 region is CASSFEPFTGELFF. Here the CDR3 DNA reads TGCGCCAGCAGTTTTGAGCCGTTCACCGGGGAGCTGTTTTTT.

This clone appeared once. The chain uses TRBV7-6 and TRBJ1-4; no clear D. Germline V gene lookup returns CDR1 SGHVS and CDR2 FNYEAQ. The germline V and J ends were trimmed by 1 base and 8 bases, with 8 bases remaining between them. CDR3 length: 13 amino acids. The CDR3 loop reads CASSLGHQEKLFF. CDR3 bases: TGTGCCAGCAGCTTAGGGCACCAAGAAAAACTGTTTTTT.

The chain employs TRBV6-1 and TRBJ1-4; D gene unclear. Germline values: CDR1 MNHNS, CDR2 SASEGT. This CDR3 has 13 amino acids. Trimming took off 3 bases at V and 8 bases at J, with 10 bases between the two ends. Written as DNA, the CDR3 is TGTGCCAGCAGTGAGGTGGAGGGAGAAAAACTGTTTTTT. Its translation: CASSEVEGEKLFF.

The chain links TRBV18 to TRBJ2-5; a weak D match, TRBD2 (5 bases). The CDR3 totals 15 residues. The germline gives CDR1 KGHSH, CDR2 LQKENI. Trimming stripped 5 bases from V and 2 bases from J, with 15 bases between. Written as DNA, the CDR3 is TGTGCCAGCTCAGGGGAGAACAGACGTCAAGAGACCCAGTACTTC. Protein sequence: CASSGENRRQETQYF.

The gene calls are TRBV6-2 or TRBV6-3 and TRBJ2-5; TRBD2 agrees at 10 bases. J gave up 3 bases and V 4 bases, and 8 bases lay outside the gene matches. This CDR3 is built from 16 residues. Germline-derived CDR1 and CDR2 are MNHEY and SVGEGT. CDR3 sequence reads: CASSSFLAGAKETQYF. In nucleotides, the CDR3 is TGTGCCAGCAGTTCCTTCCTAGCGGGAGCGAAAGAGACCCAGTACTTC.

The rearrangement links TRBV7-6 to TRBJ2-7; 11 nucleotides line up with TRBD2. V was clipped by 4 bases and J by 1 base; unmatched bases: 6. This CDR3 is built from 16 residues. Germline CDR1 is SGHVS and CDR2 is FNYEAQ. CDR3 DNA sequence: TGTGCCAGCAGCTCAATACTAGCGGGAGTGTCCTACGAGCAGTACTTC. Residues: CASSSILAGVSYEQYF.

The V gene is TRBV29-1, the J gene TRBJ1-4; unclear D gene. The germline V gene has CDR1 SQVTM and CDR2 ANQGSEA. The CDR3 is 12 amino acids. V was pared by 0 bases and J by 4 bases, with 3 bases between. The DNA of the CDR3 is TGCAGCGTTGAAGACCATAATGAAAAACTGTTTTTT. Amino acids: CSVEDHNEKLFF.

The chain carries TRBV7-8 and TRBJ2-7, with 7 bases matching TRBD2. J gave up 4 bases and V 5 bases, and 8 bases lay outside the gene matches. Germline loops: CDR1 SGHVS, CDR2 FQNEAQ. The CDR3 is made up of 14 amino acids. The CDR3 loop is CASSPQRESYEQYF. DNA of the CDR3: TGTGCCAGCAGCCCCCAGCGGGAATCTTACGAGCAGTACTTC.

This sequence joins TRBV10-2 and TRBJ1-3; possibly TRBD1 for D (5 bases). Between the trimmed V and J ends, which lost 4 bases and 1 base, there was a span of 5 bases. Germline CDR1 and CDR2: WSHSY and SAAADI. The CDR3 consists of 13 residues. CDR3 sequence: CASSGQSGNTIYF. DNA for the CDR3: TGCGCCAGCAGTGGACAGTCTGGAAACACCATATATTTT.

Note on this clone: The identical CDR3 is also encoded by other nucleotide sequences in the sample. V gene TRBV27 combines with J gene TRBJ2-3; D unresolved. The germline V gene has CDR1 MNHEY and CDR2 SMNVEV (reference sequence). Trimming removed 5 bases at V and 0 bases at J, with 3 bases between. The CDR3 totals 12 residues. The CDR3 bases are TGTGCCAGCAGTCCAAGCACAGATACGCAGTATTTT. Protein sequence: CASSPSTDTQYF.

DNA for the CDR3: TGTGCCAGCAGCCAAGCCCCACTTATAGCGGGGGTAGCCTACGAGCAGTACTTC. Residues: CASSQAPLIAGVAYEQYF. The genes are TRBV3-1 (or the pseudogene TRBV3-2) and TRBJ2-7; TRBD2 matches at 9 bases. The V gene's germline CDR1 is LGHDT and CDR2 YNNKEL (reference sequence). The ends lost 1 base at V and 2 bases at J; junction bases unmatched: 12. This CDR3 spans 18 amino acids.

The rearrangement joins TRBV28 to TRBJ2-3; possibly TRBD1 for D (6 bases). In germline, CDR1 is MDHEN, CDR2 SYDVKM. V was cut by 1 base and J by 3 bases, with 20 bases left in between. CDR3 length equals 18 residues. DNA for the CDR3: TGTGCCAGCAGTTTATCCCGAAGACCGGGACAACCAACAGATACGCAGTATTTT. It yields the protein CASSLSRRPGQPTDTQYF.

The genes are TRBV28 and TRBJ1-5; maybe TRBD1 (6 bases). There are 14 residues in the CDR3. V was trimmed by 6 bases and J by 6 bases, leaving 15 bases between them. CDR1 is MDHEN, CDR2 SYDVKM, per germline. CDR3: CASRGQRGFQPQHF. CDR3 DNA: TGTGCCAGCAGAGGACAGCGAGGTTTTCAGCCCCAGCATTTT. Variable domain in full (rest from reference TRBV28 and TRBJ1-5): DVKVTQSSRYLVKRTGEKVFLECVQDMDHENMFWYRQDPGLGLRLIYFSYDVKMKEKGDIPEGYSVSREKKERFSLILESASTNQTSMYLCASRGQRGFQPQHFGDGTRLSIL.

The J gene is TRBJ1-5, the V gene TRBV30, with 10 nucleotides matching TRBD1. Trimming removed 3 bases from V and 1 base from J; junction bases left unmatched: 12. Germline V gives CDR1 GTSNPN, CDR2 SVGIG (reference sequence). The CDR3 runs to 18 residues. DNA of the CDR3: TGTGCCTGGAGGGCCGGGACAGGGGTGAGACTAAGCAATCAGCCCCAGCATTTT. Its translation: CAWRAGTGVRLSNQPQHF.

The chain joins TRBV6-1 to TRBJ2-7; D not resolved. Trimming took 0 bases from V and 4 from J, leaving 10 bases between them. This CDR3 comprises 14 residues. Germline values: CDR1 MNHNS, CDR2 SASEGT. For the CDR3, the DNA is TGTGCCAGCAGTGAAGCGGGTGGGCTTTACGAGCAGTACTTC. Protein sequence: CASSEAGGLYEQYF.

CDR3 region: CASSLRTLTGVIKSPSYEQYF. For the CDR3, the DNA is TGTGCCAGCAGCTTACGTACATTAACAGGGGTCATAAAATCACCTAGTTACGAGCAGTACTTC. The chain employs TRBV7-8 and TRBJ2-7; 7 bases fit TRBD1. This CDR3 contains 21 residues. Germline lookup yields CDR1 SGHVS and CDR2 FQNEAQ. The trim removed 2 bases at V and 4 bases at J, leaving 26 bases unmatched.

This rearrangement joins TRBV6-1 to TRBJ1-6; possibly TRBD1 for D (6 bases). The CDR3 is made up of 13 amino acids. Trimming cost V 2 bases and J 7 bases, with 6 bases left between them. Germline CDR1 is MNHNS and CDR2 is SASEGT. The CDR3 DNA reads TGTGCCAGCAGTGAACAGGGGAATTCACCCCTCCACTTT. Its translation is CASSEQGNSPLHF.

The genes are TRBV14 and TRBJ2-2; the match to TRBD2 covers 7 bases. Looked up from germline, CDR1 is SGHDN and CDR2 is FVKESK. Unmatched junction bases numbered 2, after V lost 4 bases and J lost 6 bases. The CDR3 has 13 residues. CDR3 bases: TGTGCCAGCAGCCCAACTAGCGCCGGGGAGCTGTTTTTT. As protein: CASSPTSAGELFF.